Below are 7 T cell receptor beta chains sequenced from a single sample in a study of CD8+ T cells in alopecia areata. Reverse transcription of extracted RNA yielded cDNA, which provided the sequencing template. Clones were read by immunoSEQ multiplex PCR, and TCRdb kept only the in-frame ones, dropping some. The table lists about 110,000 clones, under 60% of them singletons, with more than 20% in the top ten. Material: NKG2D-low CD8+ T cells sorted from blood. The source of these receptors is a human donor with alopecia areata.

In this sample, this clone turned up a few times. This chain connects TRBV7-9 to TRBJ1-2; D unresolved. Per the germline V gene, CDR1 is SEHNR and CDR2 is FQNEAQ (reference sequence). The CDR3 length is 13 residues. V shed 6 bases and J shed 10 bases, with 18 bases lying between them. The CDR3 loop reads CASRPEGGGDYTF. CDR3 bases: TGTGCCAGCAGGCCAGAGGGAGGCGGAGACTACACCTTC.

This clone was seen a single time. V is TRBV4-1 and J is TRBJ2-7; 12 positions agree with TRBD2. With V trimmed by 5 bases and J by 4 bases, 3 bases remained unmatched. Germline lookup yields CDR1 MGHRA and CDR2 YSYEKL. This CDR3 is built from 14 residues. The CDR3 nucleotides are TGCGCCAGCAGCTCAGGGACTAGCGGGTACGAGCAGTACTTC. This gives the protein CASSSGTSGYEQYF.

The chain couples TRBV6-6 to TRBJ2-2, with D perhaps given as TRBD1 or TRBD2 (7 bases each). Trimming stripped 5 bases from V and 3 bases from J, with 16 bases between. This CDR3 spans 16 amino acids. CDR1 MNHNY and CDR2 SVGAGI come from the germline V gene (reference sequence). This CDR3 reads CASSRLAGGDTGELFF. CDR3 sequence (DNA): TGTGCCAGCAGTCGACTCGCAGGGGGGGACACCGGGGAGCTGTTTTTT.

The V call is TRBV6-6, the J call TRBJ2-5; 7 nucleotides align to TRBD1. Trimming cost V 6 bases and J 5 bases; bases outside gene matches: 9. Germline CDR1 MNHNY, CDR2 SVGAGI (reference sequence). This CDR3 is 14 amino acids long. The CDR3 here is CASSSTGAGETQYF. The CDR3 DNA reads TGTGCCAGCAGCTCAACAGGGGCCGGGGAGACCCAGTACTTC.

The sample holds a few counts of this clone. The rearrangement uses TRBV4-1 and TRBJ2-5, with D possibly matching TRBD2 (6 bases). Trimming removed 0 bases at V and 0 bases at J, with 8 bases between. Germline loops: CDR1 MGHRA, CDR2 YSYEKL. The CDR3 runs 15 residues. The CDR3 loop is CASSQDGGNQETQYF. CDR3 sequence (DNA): TGCGCCAGCAGCCAAGATGGGGGGAACCAAGAGACCCAGTACTTC.

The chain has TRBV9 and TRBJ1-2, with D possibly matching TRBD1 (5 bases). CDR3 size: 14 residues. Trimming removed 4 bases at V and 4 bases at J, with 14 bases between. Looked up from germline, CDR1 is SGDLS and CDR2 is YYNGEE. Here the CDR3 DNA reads TGTGCCAGCAGCCCCACGGGAGGGGCCTATGGCTACACCTTC. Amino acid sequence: CASSPTGGAYGYTF.

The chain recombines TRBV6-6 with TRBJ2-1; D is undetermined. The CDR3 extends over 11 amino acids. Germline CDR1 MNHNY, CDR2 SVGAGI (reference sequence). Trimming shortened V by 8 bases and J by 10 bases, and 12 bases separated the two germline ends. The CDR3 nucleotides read TGTGCCAGCGACTCATGGGGAGAGCAGTTCTTC. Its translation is CASDSWGEQFF.